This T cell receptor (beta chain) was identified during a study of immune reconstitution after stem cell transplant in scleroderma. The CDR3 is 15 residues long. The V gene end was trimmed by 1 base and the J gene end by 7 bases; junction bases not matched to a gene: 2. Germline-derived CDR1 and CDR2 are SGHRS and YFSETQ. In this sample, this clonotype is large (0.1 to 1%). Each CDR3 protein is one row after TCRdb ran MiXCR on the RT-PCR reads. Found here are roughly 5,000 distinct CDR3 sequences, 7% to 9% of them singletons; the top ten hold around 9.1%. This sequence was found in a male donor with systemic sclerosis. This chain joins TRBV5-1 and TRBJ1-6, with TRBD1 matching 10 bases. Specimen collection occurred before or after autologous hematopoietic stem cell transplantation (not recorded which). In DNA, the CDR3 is TGCGCCAGCAGCTTGTCGGGACAGGGGAATTCACCCCTCCACTTT. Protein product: CASSLSGQGNSPLHF.